Described below is a single TCR beta chain sequence and its context. The antigen remains unidentified. These data originate in a study of shared clonotypes between healthy human individuals. Study-wide results and limits: A limitation of the genetic and exposure-history diversity represented arose from few donors.

Deletions cut 3 bases from V and 3 bases from J, with 11 bases between. CDR1 is SGHNT and CDR2 is YYREEE in the germline V gene (reference sequence). The CDR3 loop spans 14 amino acids. Participating donors were healthy, HIV-negative adults free of recent acute infections or vaccinations. With unsorted samples, genomic DNA was obtained from tens of millions of PBMCs. Splitting of each subset's genomic DNA was done evenly across several immunoSEQ plates. Assay: immunoSEQ multiplex PCR; the TCRdb copy retains only in-frame clones and omits some. Among approximately 440,000 clones, 60% to 80% were seen once, and the ten largest hold about 12%.

The chain is built from TRBV5-4 and TRBJ2-3; D may be TRBD2 (5 bases). This receptor was taken from a woman aged 40 to 50 in good health. Some clones in this sample may be carry-over from other donors' samples. The source material was PBMCs. The CDR3 loop reads CASSSGISTDTQYF. The CDR3 DNA reads as TGTGCCAGCAGCTCCGGGATTTCGACAGATACGCAGTATTTT.